This T cell receptor beta chain was documented in a study of control samples from healthy donors and cancer patients. Germline assignment: CDR1 SEHNR and CDR2 FQNEAQ (reference sequence). CDR3 length: 15 amino acids. The ends were cut back, 1 base at V and 7 bases at J, with 13 bases in the middle. This clone appeared once. The protocol was immunoSEQ multiplex PCR, while the TCRdb copy is restricted to in-frame clones and leaves out a portion. The data contain about 100,000 clones, more than 75% of them singletons. The chain recombines TRBV7-9 with TRBJ1-4, with TRBD1 as a possible D gene (5 bases). The source of this sequence is a woman aged 50 to 60 in good health. The sequenced sample consisted of blood. As DNA, the CDR3 is TGTGCCAGCAGCTTAGGGGGGACCGACGGTGAAAAACTGTTTTTT. Translated, it gives CASSLGGTDGEKLFF.